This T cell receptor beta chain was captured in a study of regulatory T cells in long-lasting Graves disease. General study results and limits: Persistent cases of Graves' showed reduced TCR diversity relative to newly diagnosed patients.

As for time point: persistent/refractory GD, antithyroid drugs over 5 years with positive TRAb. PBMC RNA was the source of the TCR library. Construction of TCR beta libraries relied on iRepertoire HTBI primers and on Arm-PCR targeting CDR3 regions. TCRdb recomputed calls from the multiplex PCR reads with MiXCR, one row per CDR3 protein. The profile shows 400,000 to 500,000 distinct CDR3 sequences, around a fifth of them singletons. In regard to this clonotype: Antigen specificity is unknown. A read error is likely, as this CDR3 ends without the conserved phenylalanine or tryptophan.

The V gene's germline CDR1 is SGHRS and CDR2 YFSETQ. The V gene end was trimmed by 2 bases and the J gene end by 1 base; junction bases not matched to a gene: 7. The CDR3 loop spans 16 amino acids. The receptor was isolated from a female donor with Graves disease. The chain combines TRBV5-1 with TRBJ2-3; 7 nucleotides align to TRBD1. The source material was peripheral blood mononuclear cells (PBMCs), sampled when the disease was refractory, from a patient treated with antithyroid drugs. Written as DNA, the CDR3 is TGCGCCAGCAGCTTTCCAGGGGGTATCCGCACAGATACGCAGTATCTT. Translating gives CASSFPGGIRTDTQYL.